This TCR beta chain was sequenced in a study of T cells in Graves' hyperthyroidism and ophthalmopathy. This clonotype was found many times. The ends lost 5 bases at V and 1 base at J; junction bases unmatched: 8. CDR1 and CDR2 (germline): MDHEN, SYDVKM. This CDR3 contains 18 residues. TCR beta CDR3 region amplification was performed from RNA transcripts. TCR CDR3 underwent first-round RT-PCR with the HTBI primer set. TCRdb used MiXCR to reprocess the multiplex PCR reads, holding one entry per CDR3 protein. The repertoire consists of some 300,000 distinct CDR3 sequences, with roughly 19% occurring once and the leading ten covering under 45%.

The TCR sequence derives from a man aged 50 to 59 with Graves' ophthalmopathy. The specimen sequenced was blood. This chain uses TRBV28 with TRBJ2-2; 12 positions agree with TRBD1. CDR3 region: CASSLGTGGFENTGELFF. The CDR3 DNA follows: TGTGCCAGCAGTCTAGGGACAGGGGGCTTTGAGAACACCGGGGAGCTGTTTTTT.